One sample yielded the 22 T cell receptor beta chains listed below, sequenced in a study of T cells after yellow fever vaccination. TCRdb independently ran MiXCR on the 5' RACE reads; one entry per CDR3 protein. The table has around 590,000 distinct CDR3 sequences, 12% seen once. The starting material was PBMCs, obtained on the day of the yellow fever booster vaccination. The receptors stem from a man aged 25-45 years who received the YFV17D yellow fever vaccine.

There are a few counts of this clonotype. The chain employs TRBV30 and TRBJ2-7; TRBD2 agrees at 8 bases. Germline V gene data show CDR1 as GTSNPN and CDR2 as SVGIG (reference sequence). V dropped 5 bases and J dropped 3; count of bases not matched to a gene: 6. CDR3 length: 13 residues. CDR3 nucleotides: TGTGCCTGGCGAAGCGGGAGCCACTACGAGCAGTACTTC. This gives the protein CAWRSGSHYEQYF.

Many counts were recorded for this clonotype. The chain joins TRBV7-2 to TRBJ1-6, with 7 bases aligning to TRBD1. V lost 2 bases to trimming and J lost 6 bases; unmatched junction nucleotides: 4. Germline CDR1 and CDR2: SGHTA and FQGNSA. The CDR3 covers 15 residues. CDR3 protein: CASSLTGDSNSPLHF. For the CDR3, the DNA is TGTGCCAGCAGCTTAACCGGGGACAGTAATTCACCCCTCCACTTT. The complete variable domain, with remaining parts taken from reference TRBV7-2 and TRBJ1-6, reads GAGVSQSPSNKVTEKGKDVELRCDPISGHTALYWYRQSLGQGLEFLIYFQGNSAPDKSGLPSDRFSAERTGGSVSTLTIQRTQQEDSAVYLCASSLTGDSNSPLHFGNGTRLTVT.

The sample holds a few counts of this clonotype. The chain recombines TRBV12-3 or TRBV12-4 with TRBJ2-3; D is possibly TRBD1 or TRBD2 (5 bases each). CDR3 length equals 14 residues. V was pared by 6 bases and J by 4 bases, with 14 bases between. The CDR3 here is CASSPTPGPDTQYF. The CDR3 DNA sequence: TGTGCCAGCAGCCCAACCCCGGGGCCAGATACGCAGTATTTT.

This clonotype was counted only a few times. This chain links TRBV5-8 with TRBJ1-3; D uncertain. This CDR3 region has 14 residues. With 1 base removed from V and 0 bases from J, the gap between germline ends came to 5 bases. CDR1 and CDR2 (germline): SGHTS, YDEGEE. CDR3 nucleotides: TGTGCCAGCAGCTTGTGGAGCTCTGGAAACACCATATATTTT. It specifies CASSLWSSGNTIYF. Combining the CDR3 with reference TRBV5-8 and TRBJ1-3 gives the whole variable domain EAGVTQSPTHLIKTRGQQATLRCSPISGHTSVYWYQQALGLGLQFLLWYDEGEERNRGNFPPRFSGRQFPNYSSELNVNALELEDSALYLCASSLWSSGNTIYFGEGSWLTVV.

This clonotype came up a few times. The chain combines TRBV6-5 with TRBJ2-1; no definite D call. The germline V gene encodes CDR1 MNHEY and CDR2 SVGAGI. The V gene lost 2 bases and the J gene lost 7 bases, with 9 bases spanning the gap. The CDR3 is made up of 13 amino acids. CDR3 region: CASSYSNQNEQFF. The CDR3 DNA follows: TGTGCCAGCAGTTACAGCAACCAGAATGAGCAGTTCTTC.

This clonotype was picked up a small number of times. This sequence joins TRBV18 and TRBJ2-4; D is possibly TRBD1 (5 bases). The germline CDR1 and CDR2 sequences are KGHSH and LQKENI. The V end was cut by 3 bases, the J end by 1 base, with 13 bases between. CDR3 size: 16 residues. The CDR3 loop reads CASSPPQGYAKNIQYF. CDR3 bases: TGTGCCAGCTCACCCCCCCAGGGATATGCCAAAAACATTCAGTACTTC.

V and J are TRBV12-3 or TRBV12-4 and TRBJ2-7; maybe TRBD2 (5 bases). V gave up 3 bases and J gave up 3 bases, with 12 bases separating them. This CDR3 contains 14 residues. CDR3 bases: TGTGCCAGCAGTTTCGATAGAGGGCTCTACGAGCAGTACTTC. Translation: CASSFDRGLYEQYF.

The count of this clonotype is one. One end of the junction is discordant with germline, which a read error may explain. The V gene is TRBV3-1, the J gene TRBJ1-1; TRBD1 aligns across 7 bases. Germline V gene lookup returns CDR1 LGHDT and CDR2 YNNKEL (reference sequence). This CDR3 spans 15 amino acids. The CDR3 bases are TGTGCCAGCTGCCACTGGGACAGAGGGAACACTGAAGCTTTCTTT. This gives the protein CASCHWDRGNTEAFF. Based on the CDR3 plus reference TRBV3-1 and TRBJ1-1, the full variable domain is DTAVSQTPKYLVTQMGNDKSIKCEQNLGHDTMYWYKQDSKKFLKIMFSYNNKELIINETVPNRFSPKSPDKAHLNLHINSLELGDSAVYFCASCHWDRGNTEAFFGQGTRLTVV.

This clonotype occurred a few times. The chain combines TRBV7-2 with TRBJ2-7, with 10 bases lining up with TRBD1. Germline-derived CDR1 and CDR2 are SGHTA and FQGNSA. The length of the CDR3 is 15 residues. J gave up 4 bases and V 5 bases, and 8 bases lay outside the gene matches. CDR3 residues: CASSTPGQGPYEQYF. For the CDR3, the DNA is TGTGCCAGCAGCACGCCGGGACAGGGGCCATACGAGCAGTACTTC.

The chain uses TRBV28 and TRBJ2-7, with D hard to call. Between the trimmed V and J ends, which lost 5 bases and 6 bases, there was a span of 11 bases. The CDR3 covers 12 residues. From germline, CDR1 is MDHEN and CDR2 SYDVKM. The CDR3 is CASSTAPFEQYF. The CDR3 DNA is TGTGCCAGCAGTACCGCCCCCTTCGAGCAGTACTTC.

This clonotype occurred many times. This chain joins TRBV7-2 and TRBJ2-1; 7 bases fit TRBD2. Germline-derived CDR1 and CDR2 are SGHTA and FQGNSA. With 3 bases clipped from V and 9 bases from J, the junction kept 2 bases outside the gene matches. The CDR3 spans 12 residues. As DNA, the CDR3 is TGTGCCAGCAGCTTGGCGGGGGTTGAGCAGTTCTTC. It specifies CASSLAGVEQFF.

V usage is TRBV20-1 and J usage is TRBJ1-5; unclear D gene. The V gene lost 0 bases and the J gene lost 7 bases, with 19 bases spanning the gap. The germline V gene encodes CDR1 DFQATT and CDR2 SNEGSKA (reference sequence). This CDR3 has 16 residues. The CDR3: CSARDYITAGGQPQHF. The CDR3 region has the DNA TGCAGTGCTAGAGACTATATTACGGCGGGAGGGCAGCCCCAGCATTTT.

The chain uses TRBV18 and TRBJ2-1, with TRBD2 matching over 9 bases. Germline values: CDR1 KGHSH, CDR2 LQKENI. The J segment lost 6 bases and the V segment lost 1 base, leaving 7 bases of the junction unmatched. The CDR3 runs to 16 residues. This CDR3 is CASSPRLAALGNEQFF. In DNA form, the CDR3 reads TGTGCCAGCTCACCACGACTAGCGGCCCTTGGCAATGAGCAGTTCTTC.

The CDR3 DNA reads TGTGCCAGCAGCGTAAAGGCTAGCGGGGCTTACAATGAGCAGTTCTTC. Translation: CASSVKASGAYNEQFF. This chain uses TRBV9 with TRBJ2-1; 9 bases match TRBD2. The CDR3 sequence is 16 residues long. Germline V gene lookup returns CDR1 SGDLS and CDR2 YYNGEE. Trimming removed 1 base from V and 4 bases from J; junction bases left unmatched: 6.

V is TRBV28 and J is TRBJ2-3; no firm D call. The CDR3 covers 13 residues. The germline gives CDR1 MDHEN, CDR2 SYDVKM. V lost 5 bases, J lost 6 bases, and 12 bases lay in between. The CDR3 bases are TGTGCCAGCAGTCCCCTGTCTCCGGATACGCAGTATTTT. Amino acids: CASSPLSPDTQYF.

There are a few counts of this clonotype. The chain links TRBV4-3 to TRBJ2-1; tentatively, D is TRBD1 (7 bases). The V and J ends lost 4 bases and 2 bases respectively, with 12 bases between them. The CDR3 covers 15 residues. Per the germline V gene, CDR1 is LGHNA and CDR2 is YSLEER. Here the CDR3 DNA reads TGCGCCAGCAGCCCCGACAGGGAGGCCTACAATGAGCAGTTCTTC. This encodes CASSPDREAYNEQFF.

The table lists this clonotype with a few counts. The rearrangement links TRBV9 to TRBJ2-1; 7 bases are shared with TRBD2. The germline V gene has CDR1 SGDLS and CDR2 YYNGEE. V was clipped by 2 bases and J by 0 bases; unmatched bases: 5. The CDR3 spans 16 residues. The CDR3 loop is CASSVGGTTSYNEQFF. As DNA, the CDR3 is TGTGCCAGCAGCGTCGGGGGGACTACCTCCTACAATGAGCAGTTCTTC.

This clonotype was seen a handful of times. The V gene is TRBV20-1, the J gene TRBJ2-7, with D possibly TRBD2 on 6 matching bases. The CDR3 spans 13 residues. Between the trimmed V and J ends, which lost 4 bases and 2 bases, there was a span of 12 bases. Per germline, CDR1 DFQATT and CDR2 SNEGSKA (reference sequence). The CDR3 is CSATMTGAYEQYF. The DNA of the CDR3 is TGCAGTGCTACGATGACGGGGGCCTACGAGCAGTACTTC.

V is TRBV6-1 and J is TRBJ2-7, with D perhaps TRBD1 or TRBD2 (5 bases each). The ends were cut back, 9 bases at V and 3 bases at J, with 18 bases in the middle. From germline, CDR1 is MNHNS and CDR2 SASEGT. This CDR3 has 14 residues. The CDR3 coding sequence is TGTGCCAGTTCGAAGGGACCGCTGAGCTACGAGCAGTACTTC. This encodes CASSKGPLSYEQYF.

This clonotype was counted a few times. V gene TRBV19 combines with J gene TRBJ2-1; 8 bases match TRBD2. The V segment lost 3 bases and the J segment 9 bases; nucleotides outside the gene matches: 7. Germline V gene data show CDR1 as LNHDA and CDR2 as SQIVND (reference sequence). The CDR3 is 14 amino acids. The CDR3 DNA is TGTGCCAGTAGTATTCGGGAGGGCGGCGGTGAGCAGTTCTTC. Translated, it gives CASSIREGGGEQFF.

This clonotype was counted between two and nine times. V and J are TRBV5-5 and TRBJ2-2, with unresolved D. The germline V and J ends were trimmed by 4 bases and 0 bases, with 10 bases remaining between them. Germline V gene data show CDR1 as SGHKS and CDR2 as YYEKEE (reference sequence). The CDR3 spans 15 residues. The DNA of the CDR3 is TGTGCCAGCAGCCTAAATTTCCCGAACACCGGGGAGCTGTTTTTT. Translation gives CASSLNFPNTGELFF.

The chain combines TRBV10-2 with TRBJ1-2, with D possibly TRBD1 on 5 matching bases. The CDR3 spans 11 residues. The germline V and J ends were trimmed by 8 bases and 6 bases, with 10 bases remaining between them. CDR1 and CDR2 (germline): WSHSY, SAAADI. CDR3 bases: TGCGCCAGCTTGGGGGGGGATGGCTACACCTTC. This sequence encodes CASLGGDGYTF.